These 18 T cell receptor beta chains were all obtained from the same sample, sequenced in a study of blood T cell repertoires in COVID-19. Clones were read by immunoSEQ multiplex PCR, and TCRdb kept only the in-frame ones, dropping some. The sample includes roughly 62,000 clones, around 82% of them seen just once. Material: peripheral blood. The receptors were sampled from a man older than 75 with COVID-19, enrolled during active disease.

V gene TRBV7-9 combines with J gene TRBJ1-5, with D unclear. Germline lookup yields CDR1 SEHNR and CDR2 FQNEAQ (reference sequence). CDR3 length equals 14 residues. Trimming left V 4 bases short and J 0 bases short, with 7 bases between. The CDR3 reads CASSSSDSNQPQHF. DNA of the CDR3: TGTGCCAGCAGCTCCTCAGATAGCAATCAGCCCCAGCATTTT.

This clone was detected only once. The chain joins TRBV19 to TRBJ2-1; the match to TRBD2 covers 10 bases. The CDR3 is made up of 15 amino acids. V lost 5 bases, J lost 6 bases, and 7 bases stayed unmatched. Per germline, CDR1 LNHDA and CDR2 SQIVND (reference sequence). Here the CDR3 DNA reads TGTGCCAGTAGTCCTAGCGGGGGCTATAGCAATGAGCAGTTCTTC. Amino acid sequence: CASSPSGGYSNEQFF. Combining the CDR3 with reference TRBV19 and TRBJ2-1 gives the whole variable domain DGGITQSPKYLFRKEGQNVTLSCEQNLNHDAMYWYRQDPGQGLRLIYYSQIVNDFQKGDIAEGYSVSREKKESFPLTVTSAQKNPTAFYLCASSPSGGYSNEQFFGPGTRLTVL.

The rearrangement joins TRBV24-1 to TRBJ1-5; no definite D call. The CDR3 is 15 residues long. V was clipped by 4 bases and J by 6 bases, with 15 bases between them. CDR1 and CDR2 from the germline V gene are KGHDR and SFDVKD. CDR3 bases: TGTGCCACCAGTGACCCCCACGGGGAGGGTCAGCCCCAGCATTTT. It codes for CATSDPHGEGQPQHF.

CDR3 nucleotide sequence: TGTGCCAGCAGTTACGAGTCGAGCGGGAGTCTTCTTCCCTCCTACGAGCAGTACGTC. Translated: CASSYESSGSLLPSYEQYV. The chain recombines TRBV6-2 or TRBV6-3 with TRBJ2-7, with TRBD2 matching 8 bases. CDR1 is MNHEY, CDR2 SVGEGT, per germline. This CDR3 is 19 amino acids long. V was clipped by 2 bases and J by 0 bases; unmatched bases: 15.

This rearrangement joins TRBV27 to TRBJ1-1; tentative D call: TRBD1 (6 bases). CDR1 and CDR2 (germline): MNHEY, SMNVEV (reference sequence). CDR3 length: 17 amino acids. Trimming took 5 bases from V and 1 from J, leaving 20 bases between them. The CDR3 loop reads CASSPALGGAGNTEAFF. The DNA for the CDR3 is TGTGCCAGCAGTCCCGCCCTGGGGGGGGCAGGGAACACTGAAGCTTTCTTT.

This rearrangement joins TRBV9 to TRBJ1-6, with TRBD1 identical over 9 bases. The J segment lost 10 bases and the V segment lost 1 base, leaving 3 bases of the junction unmatched. Germline V gene lookup returns CDR1 SGDLS and CDR2 YYNGEE. The CDR3 length is 14 residues. CDR3 loop: CASSVRQGDSPLHF. CDR3 sequence (DNA): TGTGCCAGCAGCGTACGACAGGGGGACTCACCCCTCCACTTT.

The table lists this clone with a count of one. The rearrangement uses TRBV3-1 (or the pseudogene TRBV3-2) and TRBJ1-5; no definite D call. V lost 4 bases and J 7 bases, leaving 11 bases between the germline ends. The CDR3 is 13 residues long. CDR1 LGHDT and CDR2 YNNKEL come from the germline V gene (reference sequence). The CDR3 loop is CASSPPEAQPQHF. In DNA form, the CDR3 reads TGTGCCAGCAGCCCACCAGAGGCGCAGCCCCAGCATTTT.

The chain recombines TRBV11-2 with TRBJ2-5; 8 bases line up with TRBD2. The J segment lost 1 base and the V segment lost 5 bases, leaving 9 bases of the junction unmatched. The length of the CDR3 is 16 residues. The germline V gene encodes CDR1 SGHAT and CDR2 FQNNGV. This chain's CDR3 is CASSAGSSGTQETQYF. The CDR3 nucleotides are TGTGCCAGCAGCGCCGGGAGTAGCGGGACCCAAGAGACCCAGTACTTC.

The rearrangement joins TRBV6-2 or TRBV6-3 to TRBJ2-7, with 8 bases aligning to TRBD2. The CDR3 is 14 residues long. Trimming cost V 4 bases and J 2 bases; bases outside gene matches: 4. CDR1 is MNHEY and CDR2 is SVGEGT in the germline V gene. CDR3 in DNA: TGTGCCAGCAGTTGGGGGACTAGGGCCTACGAGCAGTACGTC. The encoded protein is CASSWGTRAYEQYV.

The chain employs TRBV20-1 and TRBJ2-1, with unresolved D. CDR1 and CDR2 (germline): DFQATT, SNEGSKA (reference sequence). There are 11 residues in the CDR3. V lost 5 bases and J 7 bases, leaving 9 bases between the germline ends. The CDR3 coding sequence is TGCAGTGCTGGCGAGGTTAATGAGCAGTTCTTC. It yields the protein CSAGEVNEQFF.

The chain has TRBV3-1 (or the pseudogene TRBV3-2) and TRBJ1-2; no definite D call. Germline V gene lookup returns CDR1 LGHDT and CDR2 YNNKEL (reference sequence). This CDR3 has 20 residues. V dropped 3 bases and J dropped 1 base, with 27 bases sitting between them. DNA for the CDR3: TGTGCCAGCAGCCACTCCTCTCGGGCGGGAGGACGGAATTTTAACTATGGCTACACCTTC. Protein: CASSHSSRAGGRNFNYGYTF.

The V gene is TRBV6-5, the J gene TRBJ2-1, with no clear D. This CDR3 has 13 residues. CDR1 and CDR2 from the germline V gene are MNHEY and SVGAGI. The V end lost 6 bases, the J end lost 6 bases, and 12 bases lay between the germline ends. For the CDR3, the DNA is TGTGCCAGCAGGGAGATGTGGTCCAATGAGCAGTTCTTC. Encoded protein: CASREMWSNEQFF.

The rearrangement joins TRBV6-5 to TRBJ2-4; 7 bases align to TRBD2. V shed 7 bases, J shed 7 bases, and the junction held 10 bases outside the gene matches. From germline, CDR1 is MNHEY and CDR2 SVGAGI. The CDR3 extends over 14 amino acids. In nucleotides, the CDR3 is TGTGCCAGCAAAAACTTTCTGGGGGGGAACATTCAGTACTTC. This translates into CASKNFLGGNIQYF.

V usage is TRBV29-1 and J usage is TRBJ1-2; no definite D call. The V end was cut by 7 bases, the J end by 7 bases, with 19 bases between. The CDR3 consists of 13 residues. Looked up from germline, CDR1 is SQVTM and CDR2 is ANQGSEA. CDR3 DNA: TGCAGCGCCACCTCGCGGGGTATTTCTGGCTACACCTTC. Protein sequence: CSATSRGISGYTF.

The rearrangement uses TRBV7-7 and TRBJ2-1; 8 bases are shared with TRBD1. V was clipped by 1 base and J by 10 bases; unmatched bases: 3. The CDR3 extends over 13 amino acids. Germline V gene sequence: CDR1 SSHAT, CDR2 FNYEAQ (reference sequence). CDR3 nucleotide sequence: TGTGCCAGCAGCTTAGACCGGGACAGGGAGCAGTTCTTC. The encoded protein is CASSLDRDREQFF.

The chain is built from TRBV10-3 and TRBJ2-7, with a tentative D call TRBD2 (5 bases). The V end was cut by 5 bases, the J end by 6 bases, with 17 bases between. Germline CDR1 ENHRY, CDR2 SYGVKD. The CDR3 has 14 residues. The CDR3 region is CAISPGLAQSEQYF. The CDR3 nucleotides are TGTGCCATCAGTCCTGGGCTAGCACAGAGCGAGCAGTACTTC.

This clone was counted at least ten times. The chain joins TRBV9 to TRBJ1-5; TRBD1 matches 9 bases. CDR1 SGDLS and CDR2 YYNGEE come from the germline V gene. This CDR3 has 13 amino acids. V lost 6 bases and J lost 9; bases outside the gene matches: 7. CDR3 in amino acids: CASTPGQGGPQHF. The CDR3 region has the DNA TGTGCCAGCACACCGGGACAGGGTGGGCCCCAGCATTTT.

DNA of the CDR3: TGTGCCAGCAGTTTATCGGGACTAGCGGGAGACTACAATGAGCAGTTCTTC. Residues: CASSLSGLAGDYNEQFF. V usage is TRBV6-2 or TRBV6-3 and J usage is TRBJ2-1; 14 nucleotides line up with TRBD2. The length of the CDR3 is 17 residues. V shed 4 bases, J shed 3 bases, and the junction held 5 bases outside the gene matches. CDR1 MNHEY and CDR2 SVGEGT come from the germline V gene.